This T cell receptor beta chain was found in a study of regulatory T cells in long-lasting Graves disease. Study summary: Treatment with antithyroid drugs for over 5 years, together with positive TSH receptor antibodies, meant persistent Graves' disease.

In regard to this clonotype: Its antigen is currently unknown.

The CDR3 runs to 14 residues. The germline V gene encodes CDR1 SGHRS and CDR2 YFSETQ. Trimming stripped 4 bases from V and 8 bases from J, with 18 bases between. Relying on iRepertoire HTBI primers and Arm-PCR of CDR3 regions, the team built TCR beta libraries. TCRdb processed the multiplex PCR reads anew with MiXCR; each CDR3 protein has one entry. The sample holds about 660,000 distinct CDR3 sequences, about 30% seen once. Findings and limits, study-wide: Under persistent disease, TRBV28, TRBJ1-2 and TRBJ2-5 were used preferentially.

Noted time point: persistent/refractory GD, antithyroid drugs over 5 years with positive TRAb. There was RNA extracted from PBMCs, and the TCR library was made from it. Specimen: peripheral blood mononuclear cells (PBMCs), collected when the disease was refractory, from a patient treated with antithyroid drugs. The chain is built from TRBV5-1 and TRBJ1-2; weak D call: TRBD1 (5 bases). This TCR came from a female donor with Graves disease. The CDR3 DNA is TGCGCCAGCAGCGGTCAGAGGGGTTTTGGAGGCTACACCTTC. The encoded protein is CASSGQRGFGGYTF.